The 10 T cell receptor beta chains given below trace back to one sample, sequenced in a study of T cell repertoires in cytomegalovirus infection. Their specific antigens are unknown. TCRdb re-called the reads through MiXCR, storing one row per CDR3 protein. The repertoire has hundreds of thousands of distinct CDR3 sequences, around 30% of them found once; the top ten carry roughly an eighth. The sequencing used cultured CD8+ T cells from PBMCs, collected from culture after CMV antigen stimulation. The source of these receptors is a human donor in good health (CMV status not recorded). Some clones in this sample may be carry-over from other donors' samples.

This clonotype turned up a few times. The chain links TRBV6-5 to TRBJ2-3, with 8 bases fitting TRBD2. Germline CDR1 MNHEY, CDR2 SVGAGI. This CDR3 has 20 residues. With V trimmed by 0 bases and J by 6 bases, 20 bases remained unmatched. In nucleotides, the CDR3 is TGTGCCAGCAGTTACTCGAGTATAAGGCTAGCGGGCTCCGACTGGGATACGCAGTATTTT. Amino acids: CASSYSSIRLAGSDWDTQYF.

The chain joins TRBV12-3 or TRBV12-4 to TRBJ1-3, with a possible D match to TRBD1 (5 bases). The CDR3 loop spans 15 amino acids. Between the trimmed V and J ends, which lost 3 bases and 0 bases, there was a span of 9 bases. The CDR3 here is CASSFRARSGNTIYF. CDR3 bases: TGTGCCAGCAGTTTCAGGGCCCGCTCTGGAAACACCATATATTTT.

This clonotype was seen a few times. V and J are TRBV19 and TRBJ1-5, with a weak D call TRBD1 (6 bases). CDR1 and CDR2 (germline): LNHDA, SQIVND (reference sequence). The CDR3 length is 14 residues. V shed 3 bases and J shed 6 bases, with 12 bases lying between them. CDR3 in amino acids: CASSIGGQGQPQHF. The CDR3 nucleotides read TGTGCCAGTAGTATCGGGGGGCAGGGTCAGCCCCAGCATTTT.

DNA for the CDR3: TGTGCCAGCAGTGACCGGGGCGGCAGAAACATTCAGTACTTC. Amino acid sequence: CASSDRGGRNIQYF. The chain carries TRBV2 and TRBJ2-4; perhaps D is TRBD1 or TRBD2 (5 bases each). The germline gives CDR1 SNHLY, CDR2 FYNNEI. The V gene lost 3 bases and the J gene lost 6 bases, with 12 bases spanning the gap. This CDR3 spans 14 amino acids.

The V call is TRBV20-1, the J call TRBJ1-2, with D possibly TRBD1 on 6 matching bases. CDR1 DFQATT and CDR2 SNEGSKA come from the germline V gene (reference sequence). Trimming pared 3 bases from V and 0 bases from J, leaving 17 bases between. This CDR3 has 16 amino acids. CDR3 in amino acids: CSARKIGKGANYGYTF. CDR3 coding DNA: TGCAGTGCTAGGAAAATAGGGAAGGGGGCTAACTATGGCTACACCTTC.

The CDR3 loop is CASSMDRVNQPQHF. DNA for the CDR3: TGTGCCAGCAGTATGGACAGAGTAAATCAGCCCCAGCATTTT. The rearrangement links TRBV12-3 or TRBV12-4 to TRBJ1-5; the D gene is possibly TRBD1 (6 bases). The ends were cut back, 5 bases at V and 4 bases at J, with 12 bases in the middle. This CDR3 has 14 amino acids.

This clonotype was seen only once. Sequence at one end of the junction differs from germline and may be a read error. This chain's CDR3 is CACSEGSYATNEKLFF. DNA for the CDR3: TGTGCCTGCAGTGAAGGCAGTTATGCAACTAATGAAAAACTGTTTTTT. The chain links TRBV2 to TRBJ1-4; D is undetermined. The CDR3 extends over 16 amino acids. CDR1 SNHLY and CDR2 FYNNEI come from the germline V gene.

This clonotype has a handful of counts. V usage is TRBV7-9 and J usage is TRBJ2-1, with TRBD2 matching over 7 bases. J lost 7 bases, V lost 5 bases, and 20 bases had no gene match. The CDR3 has 18 residues. Per germline, CDR1 SEHNR and CDR2 FQNEAQ (reference sequence). CDR3 residues: CASSPNSERRGRRNEQFF. The CDR3 DNA is TGTGCCAGCAGCCCGAACAGCGAAAGGCGGGGGAGGCGGAATGAGCAGTTCTTC.

The chain employs TRBV29-1 and TRBJ1-2; D may be TRBD1 (6 bases). Germline loops: CDR1 SQVTM, CDR2 ANQGSEA. This CDR3 spans 12 amino acids. Deletions cut 6 bases from V and 3 bases from J, with 11 bases between. DNA of the CDR3: TGCAGCGTGATAGGGGGGGACTATGGCTACACCTTC. Protein product: CSVIGGDYGYTF.

This clonotype has more than one count but fewer than ten. J is TRBJ2-2 and V is TRBV7-8, with 8 bases that match TRBD1. The V gene's germline CDR1 is SGHVS and CDR2 FQNEAQ. V was pared by 8 bases and J by 5 bases, with 4 bases of the junction left unmatched. The CDR3 loop spans 13 amino acids. CDR3 nucleotide sequence: TGTGCCAGCGTAACAGGGGGTACCGGGGAGCTGTTTTTT. It specifies CASVTGGTGELFF. Based on the CDR3 plus reference TRBV7-8 and TRBJ2-2, the full variable domain is GAGVSQSPRYKVAKRGQDVALRCDPISGHVSLFWYQQALGQGPEFLTYFQNEAQLDKSGLPSDRFFAERPEGSVSTLKIQRTQQEDSAVYLCASVTGGTGELFFGEGSRLTVL.